This TCR beta chain was obtained from a study of T cells in Graves' hyperthyroidism and ophthalmopathy. Diagnoses were made from clinical symptoms, serum measures (thyroxine and TRAb), thyroid ultrasound and orbital computed tomography. Amplification of TCR beta CDR3 regions was performed using RNA transcripts as template. The TCR CDR3 was amplified in a first-round RT-PCR using the HTBI primer set. Each CDR3 protein is one row after TCRdb ran MiXCR on the multiplex PCR reads. The sample includes 600,000 to 700,000 distinct CDR3 sequences, just under 45% seen only once; the top ten take 6.5% to 9%. This CDR3 is 12 amino acids long. Germline loops: CDR1 MGHDK, CDR2 SYGVNS. V lost 2 bases to trimming and J lost 9 bases, with 5 bases between them. This clonotype showed up many times.

This receptor was taken from an adult man with Graves' disease, either hyperthyroidism or ophthalmopathy (not recorded which). The chain links TRBV25-1 to TRBJ1-6; a weak D match, TRBD1 (5 bases). The sequenced sample consisted of peripheral blood or thyroid tissue (not recorded which). In DNA form, the CDR3 reads TGTGCCAGCAGTGAACAGGGTTCACCCCTCCACTTT. Its translation: CASSEQGSPLHF.